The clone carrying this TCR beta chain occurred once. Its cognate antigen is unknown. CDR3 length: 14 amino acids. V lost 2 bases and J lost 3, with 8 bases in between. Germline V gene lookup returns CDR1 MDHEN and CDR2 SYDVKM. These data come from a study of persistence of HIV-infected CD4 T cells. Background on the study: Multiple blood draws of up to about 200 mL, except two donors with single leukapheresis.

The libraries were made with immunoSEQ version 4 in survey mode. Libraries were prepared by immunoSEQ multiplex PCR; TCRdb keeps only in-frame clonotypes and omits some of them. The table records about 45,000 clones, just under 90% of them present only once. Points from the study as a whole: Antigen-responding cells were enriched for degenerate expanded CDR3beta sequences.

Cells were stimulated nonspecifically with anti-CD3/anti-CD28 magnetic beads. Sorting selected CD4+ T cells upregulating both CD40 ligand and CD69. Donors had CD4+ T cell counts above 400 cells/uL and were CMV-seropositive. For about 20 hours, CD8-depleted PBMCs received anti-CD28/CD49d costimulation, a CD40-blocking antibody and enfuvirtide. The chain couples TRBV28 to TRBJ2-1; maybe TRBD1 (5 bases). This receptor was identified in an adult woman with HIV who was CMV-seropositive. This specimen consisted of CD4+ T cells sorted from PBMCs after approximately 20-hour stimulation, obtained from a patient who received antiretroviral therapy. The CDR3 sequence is CASSLPRVYNEQFF. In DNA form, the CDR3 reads TGTGCCAGCAGTTTACCCAGGGTCTACAATGAGCAGTTCTTC.